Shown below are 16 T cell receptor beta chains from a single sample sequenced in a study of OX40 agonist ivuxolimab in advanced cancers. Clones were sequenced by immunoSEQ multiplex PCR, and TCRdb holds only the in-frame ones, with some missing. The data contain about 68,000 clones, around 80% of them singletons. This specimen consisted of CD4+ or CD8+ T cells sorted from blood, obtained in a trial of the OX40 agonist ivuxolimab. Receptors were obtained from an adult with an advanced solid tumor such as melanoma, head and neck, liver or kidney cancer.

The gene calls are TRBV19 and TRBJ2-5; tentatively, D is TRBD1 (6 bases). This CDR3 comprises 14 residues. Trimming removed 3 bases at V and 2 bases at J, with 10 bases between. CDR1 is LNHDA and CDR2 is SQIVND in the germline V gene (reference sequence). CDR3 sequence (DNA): TGTGCCAGTAGTATCGGACAGAGACAAGAGACCCAGTACTTC. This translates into CASSIGQRQETQYF.

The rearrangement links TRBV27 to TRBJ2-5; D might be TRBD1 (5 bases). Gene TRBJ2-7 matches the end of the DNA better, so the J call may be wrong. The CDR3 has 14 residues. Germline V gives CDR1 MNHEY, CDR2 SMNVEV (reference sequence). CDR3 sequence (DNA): TGTGCCAGCAGTTCCCCGTTTGTGGGGCGCGAGCAGTACTTC. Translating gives CASSSPFVGREQYF.

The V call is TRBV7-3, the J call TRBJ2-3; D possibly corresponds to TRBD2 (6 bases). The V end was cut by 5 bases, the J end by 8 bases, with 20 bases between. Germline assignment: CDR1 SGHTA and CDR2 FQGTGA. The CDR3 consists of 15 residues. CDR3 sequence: CASSPERGGHSTQYF. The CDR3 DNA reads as TGTGCCAGCAGCCCCGAGAGGGGAGGCCATAGTACGCAGTATTTT.

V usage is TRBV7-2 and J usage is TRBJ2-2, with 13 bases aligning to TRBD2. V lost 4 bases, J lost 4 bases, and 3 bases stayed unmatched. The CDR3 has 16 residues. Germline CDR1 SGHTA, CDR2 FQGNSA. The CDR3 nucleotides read TGTGCCAGCAGCTGGACTAGCGGGAGAGGCACCGGGGAGCTGTTTTTT. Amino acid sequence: CASSWTSGRGTGELFF.

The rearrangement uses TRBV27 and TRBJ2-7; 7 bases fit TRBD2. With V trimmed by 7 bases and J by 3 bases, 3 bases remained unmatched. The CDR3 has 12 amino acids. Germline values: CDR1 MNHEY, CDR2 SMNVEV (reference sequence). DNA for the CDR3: TGTGCCAGCAAGGCTAGCGGCTACGAGCAGTACTTC. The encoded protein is CASKASGYEQYF.

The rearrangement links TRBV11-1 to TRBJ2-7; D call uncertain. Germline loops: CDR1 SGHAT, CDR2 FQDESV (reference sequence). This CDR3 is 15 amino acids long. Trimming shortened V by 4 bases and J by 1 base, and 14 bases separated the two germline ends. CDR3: CASSSSNLYSYEQYF. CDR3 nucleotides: TGTGCCAGCAGCTCCTCCAACCTGTATTCCTACGAGCAGTACTTC.

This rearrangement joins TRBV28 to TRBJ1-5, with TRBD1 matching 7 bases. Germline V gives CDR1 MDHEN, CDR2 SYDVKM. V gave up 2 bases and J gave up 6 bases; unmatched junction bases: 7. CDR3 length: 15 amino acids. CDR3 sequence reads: CASSLGGGEAQPQHF. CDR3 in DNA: TGTGCCAGCAGTTTAGGAGGGGGCGAGGCTCAGCCCCAGCATTTT.

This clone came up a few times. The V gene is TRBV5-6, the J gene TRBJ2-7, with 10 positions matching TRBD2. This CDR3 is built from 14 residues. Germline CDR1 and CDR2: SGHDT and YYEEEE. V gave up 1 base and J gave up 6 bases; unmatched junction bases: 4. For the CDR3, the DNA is TGTGCCAGCAGCTTGACTAGCGGGATGGGCGAGCAGTACTTC. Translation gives CASSLTSGMGEQYF.

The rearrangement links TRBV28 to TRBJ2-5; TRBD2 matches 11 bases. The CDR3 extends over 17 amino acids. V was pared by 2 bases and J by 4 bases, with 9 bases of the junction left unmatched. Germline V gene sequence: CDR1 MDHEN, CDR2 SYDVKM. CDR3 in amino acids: CASSLGSVAGGRETQYF. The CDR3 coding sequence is TGTGCCAGCAGTTTAGGCTCTGTAGCGGGAGGGAGAGAGACCCAGTACTTC.

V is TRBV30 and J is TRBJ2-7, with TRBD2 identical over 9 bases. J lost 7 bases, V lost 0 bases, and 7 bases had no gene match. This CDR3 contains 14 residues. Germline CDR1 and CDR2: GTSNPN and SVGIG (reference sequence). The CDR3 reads CAWSVTSGLGEQYF. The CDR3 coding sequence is TGTGCCTGGAGTGTTACTAGCGGGTTGGGAGAGCAGTACTTC. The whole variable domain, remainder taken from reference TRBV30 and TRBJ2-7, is SQTIHQWPATLVQPVGSPLSLECTVEGTSNPNLYWYRQAAGRGLQLLFYSVGIGQISSEVPQNLSASRPQDRQFILSSKKLLLSDSGFYLCAWSVTSGLGEQYFGPGTRLTVT.

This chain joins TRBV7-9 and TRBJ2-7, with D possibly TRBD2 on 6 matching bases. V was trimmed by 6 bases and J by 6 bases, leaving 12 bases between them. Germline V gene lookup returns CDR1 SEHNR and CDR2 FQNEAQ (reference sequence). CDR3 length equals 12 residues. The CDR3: CASSPSDGEQYF. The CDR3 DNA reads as TGTGCCAGCAGTCCTAGCGACGGCGAGCAGTACTTC.

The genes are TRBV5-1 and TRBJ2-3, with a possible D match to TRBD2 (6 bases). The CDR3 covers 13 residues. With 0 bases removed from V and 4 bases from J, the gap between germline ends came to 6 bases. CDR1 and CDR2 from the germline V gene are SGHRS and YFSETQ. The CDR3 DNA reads TGCGCCAGCAGCTTGGCGGGGGCAGATACGCAGTATTTT. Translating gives CASSLAGADTQYF.

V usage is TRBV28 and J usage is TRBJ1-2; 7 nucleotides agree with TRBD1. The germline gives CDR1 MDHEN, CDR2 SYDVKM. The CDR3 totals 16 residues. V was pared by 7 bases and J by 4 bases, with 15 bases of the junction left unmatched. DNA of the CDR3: TGTGCCAGCAACTTACCTTGGACAGGCGGGGCCTATGGCTACACCTTC. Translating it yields CASNLPWTGGAYGYTF.

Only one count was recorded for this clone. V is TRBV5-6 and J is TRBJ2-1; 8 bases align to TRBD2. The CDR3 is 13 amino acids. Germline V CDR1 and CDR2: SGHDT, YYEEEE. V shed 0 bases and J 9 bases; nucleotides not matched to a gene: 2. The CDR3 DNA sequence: TGTGCCAGCAGCTTGGGGACTAGCTCTGAGCAGTTCTTC. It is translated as CASSLGTSSEQFF.

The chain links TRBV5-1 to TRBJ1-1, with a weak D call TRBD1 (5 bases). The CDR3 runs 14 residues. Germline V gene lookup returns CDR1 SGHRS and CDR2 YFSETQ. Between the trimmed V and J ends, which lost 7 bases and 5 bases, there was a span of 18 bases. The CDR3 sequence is CASRARVGGTEAFF. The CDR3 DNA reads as TGCGCCAGCCGGGCACGGGTGGGGGGGACTGAAGCTTTCTTT.

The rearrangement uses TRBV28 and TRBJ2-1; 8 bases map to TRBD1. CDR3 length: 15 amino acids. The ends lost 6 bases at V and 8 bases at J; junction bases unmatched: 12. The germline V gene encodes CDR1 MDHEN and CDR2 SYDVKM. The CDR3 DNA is TGTGCCAGCAGATTCGTCCCGGGACAGGCGGATGAGCAGTTCTTC. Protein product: CASRFVPGQADEQFF. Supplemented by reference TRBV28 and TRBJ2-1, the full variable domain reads DVKVTQSSRYLVKRTGEKVFLECVQDMDHENMFWYRQDPGLGLRLIYFSYDVKMKEKGDIPEGYSVSREKKERFSLILESASTNQTSMYLCASRFVPGQADEQFFGPGTRLTVL.